The entry that follows covers one T cell receptor (beta chain) sequence. Its specificity is unknown. Sequenced by immunoSEQ multiplex PCR; TCRdb stores in-frame clones only, minus some. This sample has around 20,000 clones, with roughly 80% found just once. Described time point: 266 days after commencement of treatment, after nivolumab therapy. Indicated treatment: AdE1-LMPpoly-expanded autologous EBV-specific T-cell therapy followed by anti-PD-1 nivolumab. Trimming cost V 3 bases and J 8 bases, with 8 bases left between them. The germline CDR1 and CDR2 sequences are KGHDR and SFDVKD. The CDR3 length is 12 residues. This record comes from a study of EBV T-cell therapy then PD-1 blockade in nasopharyngeal carcinoma.

The specimen was CD8+ T cells from blood, collected at approximately day 260 from a patient whose treatment included autologous EBV-specific T cells and nivolumab. The TCR originated in a man in his forties with nasopharyngeal carcinoma. The chain is built from TRBV24-1 and TRBJ2-3; D remains unclear. CDR3 protein: CATSDQQGTQYF. Here the CDR3 DNA reads TGTGCCACCAGTGATCAGCAAGGTACGCAGTATTTT.